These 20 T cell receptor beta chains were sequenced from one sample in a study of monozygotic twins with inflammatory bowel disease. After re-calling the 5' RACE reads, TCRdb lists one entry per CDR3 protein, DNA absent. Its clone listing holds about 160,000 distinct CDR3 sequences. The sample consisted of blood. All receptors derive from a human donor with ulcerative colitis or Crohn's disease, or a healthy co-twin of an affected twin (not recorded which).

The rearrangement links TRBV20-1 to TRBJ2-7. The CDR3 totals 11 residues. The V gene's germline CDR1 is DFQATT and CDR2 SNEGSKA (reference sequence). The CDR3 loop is CSARLLYEQYF.

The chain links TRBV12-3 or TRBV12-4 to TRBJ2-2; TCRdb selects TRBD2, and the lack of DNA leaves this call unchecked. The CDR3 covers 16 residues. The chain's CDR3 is CASSPTRSWETGELFF.

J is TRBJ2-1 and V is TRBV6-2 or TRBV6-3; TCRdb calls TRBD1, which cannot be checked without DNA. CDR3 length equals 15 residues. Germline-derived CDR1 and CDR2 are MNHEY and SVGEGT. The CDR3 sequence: CASRQGGKDYGEQFF.

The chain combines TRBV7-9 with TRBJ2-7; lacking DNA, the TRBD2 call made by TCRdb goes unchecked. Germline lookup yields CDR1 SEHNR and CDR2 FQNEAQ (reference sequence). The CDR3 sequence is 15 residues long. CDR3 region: CASSLDSSGSDEQYF.

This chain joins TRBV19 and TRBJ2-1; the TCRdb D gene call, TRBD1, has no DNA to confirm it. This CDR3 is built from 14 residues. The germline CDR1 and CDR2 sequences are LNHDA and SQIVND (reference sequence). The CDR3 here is CATGTGSVYNEQFF.

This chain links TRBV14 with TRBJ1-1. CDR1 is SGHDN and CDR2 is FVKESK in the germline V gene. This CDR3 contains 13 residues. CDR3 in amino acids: CASSPRMNTEAFF.

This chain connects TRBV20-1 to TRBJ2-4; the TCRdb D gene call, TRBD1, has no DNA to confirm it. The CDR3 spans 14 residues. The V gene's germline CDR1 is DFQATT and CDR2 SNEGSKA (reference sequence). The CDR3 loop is CSAGGQGYKNIQYF.

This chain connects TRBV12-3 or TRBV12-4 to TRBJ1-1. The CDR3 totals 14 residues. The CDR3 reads CASSLHGAGAEAFF.

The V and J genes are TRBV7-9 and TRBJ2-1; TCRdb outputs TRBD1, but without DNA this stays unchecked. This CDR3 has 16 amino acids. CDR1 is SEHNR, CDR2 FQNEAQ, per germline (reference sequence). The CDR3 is CASSPRPGQGYNEQFF. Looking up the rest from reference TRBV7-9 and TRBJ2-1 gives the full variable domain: DTGVSQNPRHKITKRGQNVTFRCDPISEHNRLYWYRQTLGQGPEFLTYFQNEAQLEKSRLLSDRFSAERPKGSFSTLEIQRTEQGDSAMYLCASSPRPGQGYNEQFFGPGTRLTVL.

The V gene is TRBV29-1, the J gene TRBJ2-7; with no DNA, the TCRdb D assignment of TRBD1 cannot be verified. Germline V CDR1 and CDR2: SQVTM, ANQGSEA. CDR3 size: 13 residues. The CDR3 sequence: CSVEGGKSYEQYF.

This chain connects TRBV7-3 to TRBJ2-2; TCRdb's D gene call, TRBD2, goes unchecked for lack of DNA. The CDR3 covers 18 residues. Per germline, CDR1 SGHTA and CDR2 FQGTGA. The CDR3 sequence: CASSLTTGTSGNTGELFF.

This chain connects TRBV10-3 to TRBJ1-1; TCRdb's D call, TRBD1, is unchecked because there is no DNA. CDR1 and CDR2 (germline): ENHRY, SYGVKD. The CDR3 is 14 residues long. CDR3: CAINRDRGNTEAFF.

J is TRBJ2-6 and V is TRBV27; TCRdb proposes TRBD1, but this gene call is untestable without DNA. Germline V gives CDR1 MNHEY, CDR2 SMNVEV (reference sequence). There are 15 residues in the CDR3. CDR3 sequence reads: CASSAQGTGANVLTF.

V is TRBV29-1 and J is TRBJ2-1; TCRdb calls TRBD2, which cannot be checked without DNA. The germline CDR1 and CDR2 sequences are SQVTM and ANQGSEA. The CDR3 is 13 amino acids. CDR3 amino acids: CSVDLAWDNEQFF.

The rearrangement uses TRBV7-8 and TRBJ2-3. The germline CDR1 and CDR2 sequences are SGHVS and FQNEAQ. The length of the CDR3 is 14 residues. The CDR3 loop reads CASSPQPSTDTQYF. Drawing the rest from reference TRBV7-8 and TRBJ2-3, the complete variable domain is GAGVSQSPRYKVAKRGQDVALRCDPISGHVSLFWYQQALGQGPEFLTYFQNEAQLDKSGLPSDRFFAERPEGSVSTLKIQRTQQEDSAVYLCASSPQPSTDTQYFGPGTRLTVL.

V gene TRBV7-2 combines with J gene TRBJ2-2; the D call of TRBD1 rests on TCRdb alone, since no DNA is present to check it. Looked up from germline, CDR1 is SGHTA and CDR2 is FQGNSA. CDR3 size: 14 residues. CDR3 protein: CASSFGQHTGELFF.

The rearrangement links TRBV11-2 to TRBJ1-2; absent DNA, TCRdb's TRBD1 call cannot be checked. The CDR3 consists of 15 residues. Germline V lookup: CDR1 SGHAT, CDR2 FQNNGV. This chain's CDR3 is CASSPGQFTNYGYTF.

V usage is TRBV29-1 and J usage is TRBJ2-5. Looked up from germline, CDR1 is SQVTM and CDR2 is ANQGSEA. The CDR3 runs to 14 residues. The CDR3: CSVQPRLSGETQYF.

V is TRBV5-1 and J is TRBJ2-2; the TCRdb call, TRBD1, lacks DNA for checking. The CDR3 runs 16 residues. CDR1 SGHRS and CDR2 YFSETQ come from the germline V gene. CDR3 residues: CASSAGQGAITGELFF. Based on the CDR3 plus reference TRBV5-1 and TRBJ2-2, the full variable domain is KAGVTQTPRYLIKTRGQQVTLSCSPISGHRSVSWYQQTPGQGLQFLFEYFSETQRNKGNFPGRFSGRQFSNSRSEMNVSTLELGDSALYLCASSAGQGAITGELFFGEGSRLTVL.

CDR3 sequence: CASSPQGGTFTDTQYF. This sequence joins TRBV12-3 or TRBV12-4 and TRBJ2-3; TCRdb calls TRBD2, which cannot be checked without DNA. The CDR3 is 16 residues long.